The T cell receptor beta chain described here comes from a study of Ad26.COV2.S vaccination and SARS-CoV-2 variants. Study context: Doses of Ad26.COV2.S were injected into muscle once or twice, 56 days apart.

The repertoire was sequenced with immunoSEQ multiplex PCR; TCRdb's copy has only in-frame clones and lacks some. The table records about 350,000 clones, about 88% of them present only once. This sample's treatment: 15 to 20 received Ad26.COV2.S at low or high dose, single or two shots; roughly five received placebo; per-sample allocation not given. Specimen acquisition occurred on day 63 following the initial vaccine or placebo injection. General study findings and limits: Spike-specific responses of CD8+ and CD4+ T cells were reported to display substantial breadth after vaccination.

The germline V and J ends were trimmed by 4 bases and 6 bases, with 6 bases remaining between them. The germline V gene encodes CDR1 KGHDR and CDR2 SFDVKD. CDR3 length: 12 amino acids. To note about this clone: Its antigen is not identified.

The chain employs TRBV24-1 and TRBJ2-1; D not certain. The sequence came from a person between 18 and 65 years old who received the Ad26.COV2.S COVID-19 vaccine or a placebo. Specimen: peripheral blood, collected in a trial of Ad26.COV2.S vaccine versus placebo. In DNA form, the CDR3 reads TGTGCCACCAGTGAGGCGGCCAATGAGCAGTTCTTC. Protein sequence: CATSEAANEQFF.